This paragraph covers one T cell receptor (beta chain) sequence. Its specificity is unknown. The data belong to a study of shared clonotypes between healthy human individuals. The wider study: Per donor, three plates held CD4 naive cells, three held CD4 memory, two held CD8 naive and one held CD8 memory.

Study observations and caveats: Larger estimated richness was generally seen in naive subsets than in memory subsets.

Measured with immunoSEQ multiplex PCR; TCRdb has only the in-frame clones, and not every one. The table has about 2 million clones, about 95% seen once. The naive CD8 fraction comprised CD45RO-negative cells positively selected for CCR7 and excluded terminally differentiated effector memory CD45RA+ cells. The origin of this receptor is a man between 18 and 35 years old in good health. The sample consisted of naive CD8+ T cells sorted from blood.

The CDR3 DNA is TGTGCCAGCAGTGTTCAGGGTCCTCACGAGCAGTACTTC. It encodes CASSVQGPHEQYF. J is TRBJ2-7 and V is TRBV7-9; D may be TRBD1 (5 bases). Per germline, CDR1 SEHNR and CDR2 FQNEAQ (reference sequence). The length of the CDR3 is 13 residues. V lost 6 bases, J lost 5 bases, and 14 bases lay in between.